The 12 T cell receptor beta chains presented below share a single source sample, sequenced in a study of OX40 agonist ivuxolimab in advanced cancers. Measured with immunoSEQ multiplex PCR; TCRdb has only the in-frame clones, and not every one. The sample shows tens of thousands of clones, around 90% of them seen only once. The sample here was CD4+ or CD8+ T cells sorted from blood, taken in a trial of the OX40 agonist ivuxolimab. Every receptor here comes from an adult with an advanced solid tumor such as melanoma, head and neck, liver or kidney cancer.

The chain carries TRBV7-3 and TRBJ1-1; D gene unclear. CDR1 is SGHTA and CDR2 is FQGTGA in the germline V gene. The CDR3 extends over 13 amino acids. V was clipped by 5 bases and J by 6 bases, with 13 bases between them. In nucleotides, the CDR3 is TGTGCCAGCAGCGGGGAGAAGAATTCTGAAGCTTTCTTT. Amino acid sequence: CASSGEKNSEAFF.

The chain is built from TRBV5-1 and TRBJ2-5; possibly TRBD1 or TRBD2 for D (6 bases each). CDR1 and CDR2 from the germline V gene are SGHRS and YFSETQ. The CDR3 has 13 amino acids. Trimming shortened V by 5 bases and J by 5 bases, and 13 bases separated the two germline ends. CDR3 bases: TGCGCCAGCAGGGTACAGGGAGGCGAGACCCAGTACTTC. The encoded protein is CASRVQGGETQYF. Using reference TRBV5-1 and TRBJ2-5 for the parts outside the CDR3, the full variable domain is KAGVTQTPRYLIKTRGQQVTLSCSPISGHRSVSWYQQTPGQGLQFLFEYFSETQRNKGNFPGRFSGRQFSNSRSEMNVSTLELGDSALYLCASRVQGGETQYFGPGTRLLVL.

V gene TRBV5-8 combines with J gene TRBJ2-5; 7 nucleotides agree with TRBD2. This CDR3 is built from 16 residues. With 4 bases clipped from V and 5 bases from J, the junction kept 14 bases outside the gene matches. Germline V gene data show CDR1 as SGHTS and CDR2 as YDEGEE. The CDR3 spells CASSIRLAQVGETQYF. DNA of the CDR3: TGTGCCAGCAGCATAAGACTAGCCCAAGTGGGGGAGACCCAGTACTTC.

The chain combines TRBV11-3 with TRBJ1-4, with D unresolved. This CDR3 is built from 13 residues. V was trimmed by 6 bases and J by 8 bases, leaving 13 bases between them. Per the germline V gene, CDR1 is SGHNT and CDR2 is YENEEA. The DNA of the CDR3 is TGTGCCAGCAGATCGGGTGCGGAGGAAAAACTGTTTTTT. It translates to CASRSGAEEKLFF. Based on the CDR3 plus reference TRBV11-3 and TRBJ1-4, the full variable domain is EAGVVQSPRYKIIEKKQPVAFWCNPISGHNTLYWYLQNLGQGPELLIRYENEEAVDDSQLPKDRFSAERLKGVDSTLKIQPAELGDSAVYLCASRSGAEEKLFFGSGTQLSVL.

This chain uses TRBV7-9 with TRBJ2-7; D possibly uses TRBD1 or TRBD2 (5 bases each). Between the trimmed V and J ends, which lost 5 bases and 5 bases, there was a span of 16 bases. The V gene's germline CDR1 is SEHNR and CDR2 FQNEAQ (reference sequence). The CDR3 contains 14 residues. The CDR3 coding sequence is TGTGCCAGCAGCGGAGGTGCCCGGGGACACGAGCAGTACTTC. Translated: CASSGGARGHEQYF.

In its sample, this clone was seen once. This sequence joins TRBV11-3 and TRBJ2-5, with TRBD2 matching over 13 bases. The CDR3 consists of 13 residues. Germline values: CDR1 SGHNT, CDR2 YENEEA. Trimming took 8 bases from V and 5 from J; bases not matched to a gene: 2. Here the CDR3 DNA reads TGTGCCAGCGGGACTAGCGGGACGGAGACCCAGTACTTC. Translated: CASGTSGTETQYF.

The CDR3 coding sequence is TGTGCCAGCAGTGACCGGGACAGGGGAGGCGAGCAGTACTTC. This sequence encodes CASSDRDRGGEQYF. V usage is TRBV6-1 and J usage is TRBJ2-7, with 10 bases that match TRBD1. The J segment lost 6 bases and the V segment lost 3 bases, leaving 5 bases of the junction unmatched. Germline V gives CDR1 MNHNS, CDR2 SASEGT. This CDR3 is built from 14 residues.

Details on this clone: This same CDR3 is encoded by further DNA sequences in the sample. The rearrangement joins TRBV9 to TRBJ2-5; D remains ambiguous. V lost 4 bases and J lost 0, with 4 bases in between. The V gene's germline CDR1 is SGDLS and CDR2 YYNGEE. The CDR3 is made up of 12 amino acids. CDR3 sequence: CASSRNQETQYF. Written as DNA, the CDR3 is TGTGCCAGCAGCAGGAACCAAGAGACCCAGTACTTC.

The genes are TRBV6-6 and TRBJ2-1, with TRBD1 identical over 9 bases. Germline values: CDR1 MNHNY, CDR2 SVGAGI (reference sequence). V was pared by 5 bases and J by 4 bases, with 6 bases of the junction left unmatched. CDR3 length: 15 residues. The CDR3 DNA reads TGTGCCAGCAGTAGGGGACAGGGTATATACAATGAGCAGTTCTTC. Encoded protein: CASSRGQGIYNEQFF.

This clone was counted a single time. Distinct nucleotide sequences in the sample also encode this CDR3. The chain employs TRBV9 and TRBJ1-3; D call uncertain. Germline CDR1 reads SGDLS; CDR2 reads YYNGEE. The CDR3 is 14 amino acids. Trimming stripped 0 bases from V and 0 bases from J, with 4 bases between. The CDR3 sequence: CASSVGSSGNTIYF. DNA of the CDR3: TGTGCCAGCAGCGTAGGAAGCTCTGGAAACACCATATATTTT.

V usage is TRBV15 and J usage is TRBJ1-4; TRBD1 aligns across 7 bases. V gave up 5 bases and J gave up 7 bases; unmatched junction bases: 10. In germline, CDR1 is LNHNV, CDR2 YYDKDF (reference sequence). The CDR3 totals 15 residues. CDR3 residues: CATSRRTGVVEKLFF. In DNA, the CDR3 is TGTGCCACCAGCCGACGAACAGGGGTCGTTGAAAAACTGTTTTTT. Based on the CDR3 plus reference TRBV15 and TRBJ1-4, the full variable domain is DAMVIQNPRYQVTQFGKPVTLSCSQTLNHNVMYWYQQKSSQAPKLLFHYYDKDFNNEADTPDNFQSRRPNTSFCFLDIRSPGLGDTAMYLCATSRRTGVVEKLFFGSGTQLSVL.

This chain connects TRBV28 to TRBJ2-5; 13 bases fit TRBD2. The last part of the DNA fits TRBJ2-7 better; the J call may be wrong. Per germline, CDR1 MDHEN and CDR2 SYDVKM. The CDR3 is 15 amino acids. CDR3 DNA: TGTGCCAGCAGTCTCAGGACTAGCGGGAGCGGCGAGCAGTACTTC. It codes for CASSLRTSGSGEQYF.